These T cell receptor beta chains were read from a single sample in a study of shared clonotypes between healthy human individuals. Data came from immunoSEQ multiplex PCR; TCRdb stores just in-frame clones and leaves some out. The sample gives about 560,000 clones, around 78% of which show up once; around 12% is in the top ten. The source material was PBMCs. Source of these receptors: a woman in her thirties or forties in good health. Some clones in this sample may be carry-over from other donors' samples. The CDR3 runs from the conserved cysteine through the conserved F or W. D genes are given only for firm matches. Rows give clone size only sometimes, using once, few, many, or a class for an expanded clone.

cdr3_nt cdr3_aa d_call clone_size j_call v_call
TGTGCCAGCAGTTACAGGGGCGAAGGCTACACCTTC CASSYRGEGYTF . . TRBJ1-2 TRBV6-6
TGTGCCAGCGGCCGGGACAGGGGGAGAAATGCGCAATCTGGGGCCAACGTCCTGACTTTC CASGRDRGRNAQSGANVLTF . . TRBJ2-6 TRBV21-1
TGTGCCAGCAGCGTTTCTTGGCGGGAGGGCCTAGGAGAGCAGTACTTC CASSVSWREGLGEQYF TRBD2 . TRBJ2-7 TRBV9
TGTGCCAGCAGCTCGCAGGGGACGGACACTGAAGCTTTCTTT CASSSQGTDTEAFF . once TRBJ1-1 TRBV7-3
TGCGCCAGCAGTCCCCAGATCCAGGGGGGGAACACCGGGGAGCTGTTTTTT CASSPQIQGGNTGELFF . . TRBJ2-2 TRBV5-1
TGTGCCAGCAAACCGGGGACAGGGGGGGAGCAGTACTTC CASKPGTGGEQYF TRBD1 . TRBJ2-7 TRBV27
TGTGCCAGCAGCCCATTCAACACGGGGAACTATGGCTACACCTTC CASSPFNTGNYGYTF . . TRBJ1-2 TRBV7-6
TGTGCCAGCACCCTTCGAGCCTTCGGGACAGGCAGCGGGAGGGTCCCCTCCTACAATGAGCAGTTCTTC CASTLRAFGTGSGRVPSYNEQFF TRBD2 . TRBJ2-1 TRBV28
TGTGCCATCAGTGAGTCGAGACAGCACCCTGGAAACACCATATATTTT CAISESRQHPGNTIYF . . TRBJ1-3 TRBV10-3
TGTGCCAGCAGCCAGGACAGGCGGATTGGTGAAGCTTTCTTT CASSQDRRIGEAFF TRBD1 few TRBJ1-1 TRBV4-2
TGTGCCAGCAGCCAAGACACCGGATATGCTAATGAAAAACTGTTTTTT CASSQDTGYANEKLFF . . TRBJ1-4 TRBV14
TGTGCCAGCAGCGTAGTCGGAGACACCGGGGAGCTGTTTTTT CASSVVGDTGELFF . many TRBJ2-2 TRBV9
TGTGCCAGCAGTGTGGGACAGGGGGCTGGCTGGGTGGGAGATACGCAGTATTTT CASSVGQGAGWVGDTQYF TRBD1 . TRBJ2-3 TRBV25-1
TGCAGCGTTTTCCCAAAGGGGGCCCTCGCCGGGGAGCTGTTTTTT CSVFPKGALAGELFF TRBD1 . TRBJ2-2 TRBV29-1
TGTGCCAGCAGCTTGGGCAGGGAGATAGTCGGGGAGCTGTTTTTT CASSLGREIVGELFF . . TRBJ2-2 TRBV5-6